This entry concerns a single T cell receptor beta chain. Its antigen remains unknown. Every bit of the isolated RNA underwent reverse transcription, so sequencing read expressed TCRB transcripts. Sequencing used immunoSEQ multiplex PCR; TCRdb keeps in-frame clones, though not all of them. Of 150,000 to 190,000 clones in the sample, about 9.3% were seen once. This sample is part of a study of beta chain features in type 1 diabetes. Across the whole study: Sorted cells examined across all samples numbered 107,917,701.

Trimming shortened V by 3 bases and J by 5 bases, and 8 bases separated the two germline ends. This CDR3 is 12 amino acids long. CDR1 is SGHDT, CDR2 YYEEEE, per germline. Overall study results and limits: For type 1 diabetes patients, VDJ junctions showed fewer insertions and more deletions. When Type 1 diabetes patients were examined, their TCRB CDR3s proved moderately but significantly shorter in all four CD4+ subsets.

The sequence was obtained from a man aged 25-40 years with type 1 diabetes. Sequencing was performed on central memory CD4+ T cells from blood. The rearrangement links TRBV5-6 to TRBJ1-2, with no clear D. This chain's CDR3 is CASSSGIYGYTF. As DNA, the CDR3 is TGTGCCAGCAGCTCGGGGATATATGGCTACACCTTC.